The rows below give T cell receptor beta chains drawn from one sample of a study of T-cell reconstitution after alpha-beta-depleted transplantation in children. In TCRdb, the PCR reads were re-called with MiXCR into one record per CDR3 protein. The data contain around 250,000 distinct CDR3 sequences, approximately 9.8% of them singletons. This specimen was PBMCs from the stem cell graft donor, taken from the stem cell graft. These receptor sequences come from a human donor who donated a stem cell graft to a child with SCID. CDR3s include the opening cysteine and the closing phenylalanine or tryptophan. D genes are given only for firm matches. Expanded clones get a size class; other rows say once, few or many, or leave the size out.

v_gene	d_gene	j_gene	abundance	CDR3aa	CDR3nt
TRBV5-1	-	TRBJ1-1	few	CASSLGGGVNTEAFF	TGCGCCAGCAGCTTGGGAGGGGGGGTGAACACTGAAGCTTTCTTT
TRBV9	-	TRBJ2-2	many	CASSPDSTGELFF	TGTGCCAGCAGCCCTGACTCCACCGGGGAGCTGTTTTTT
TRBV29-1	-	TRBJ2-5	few	CSVLRGGFHQETQYF	TGCAGCGTCCTACGTGGGGGGTTCCATCAAGAGACCCAGTACTTC
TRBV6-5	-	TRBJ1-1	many	CASTAQGNLNTEAFF	TGTGCCAGCACAGCGCAGGGAAACTTGAACACTGAAGCTTTCTTT
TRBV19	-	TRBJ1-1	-	CASSPGVLEAFF	TGTGCCAGCAGCCCAGGGGTACTTGAAGCTTTCTTT
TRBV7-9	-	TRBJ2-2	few	CASSPRVGGTGELFF	TGTGCCAGCAGCCCCAGAGTGGGAGGAACCGGGGAGCTGTTTTTT
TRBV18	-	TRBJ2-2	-	CASSPVTARGELFF	TGTGCCAGCTCACCGGTAACAGCTCGCGGGGAGCTGTTTTTT
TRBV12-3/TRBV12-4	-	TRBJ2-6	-	CASSFPFSAGRGYSGANVLTF	TGTGCCAGCAGTTTTCCGTTTTCGGCGGGCAGGGGCTACTCTGGGGCCAACGTCCTGACTTTC
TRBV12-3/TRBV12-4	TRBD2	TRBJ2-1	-	CASTLLGLAGGYRNEQFF	TGTGCCAGCACTCTCTTGGGGCTAGCGGGGGGGTATCGAAATGAGCAGTTCTTC
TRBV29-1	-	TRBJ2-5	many	CSVETEAETQYF	TGCAGCGTCGAGACGGAGGCGGAGACCCAGTACTTC
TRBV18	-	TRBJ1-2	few	CASSPPAGNYGYTF	TGTGCCAGCTCACCACCGGCAGGAAACTATGGCTACACCTTC
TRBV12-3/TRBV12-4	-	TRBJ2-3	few	CASSLDPGRKTLGF	TGTGCCAGCAGTTTAGACCCGGGACGAAAGACCCTCGGGTTT
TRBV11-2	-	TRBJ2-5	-	CASSSGFRGAQETQYF	TGTGCCAGCAGCTCAGGATTTCGGGGGGCCCAAGAGACCCAGTACTTC
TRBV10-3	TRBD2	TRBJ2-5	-	CAISEPAGAQETQYF	TGTGCCATCAGTGAACCAGCGGGGGCCCAAGAGACCCAGTACTTC
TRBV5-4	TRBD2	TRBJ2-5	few	CASSRYGRDQETQYF	TGTGCCAGCAGCCGCTATGGGAGGGACCAAGAGACCCAGTACTTC
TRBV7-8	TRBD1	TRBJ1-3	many	CASSLGQGGYTIYF	TGTGCCAGCAGCTTAGGACAGGGAGGATACACCATATATTTT
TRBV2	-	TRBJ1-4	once	CASREDRNNEKLFF	TGTGCCAGCAGAGAAGACAGGAATAATGAAAAACTGTTTTTT
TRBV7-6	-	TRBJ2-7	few	CASSLGPPPYEQYF	TGTGCCAGCAGCTTGGGACCGCCACCCTACGAGCAGTACTTC
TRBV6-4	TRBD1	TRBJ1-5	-	CASGDRGFNQPQHF	TGTGCCAGCGGGGACAGGGGGTTCAATCAGCCCCAGCATTTT
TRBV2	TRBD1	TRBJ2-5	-	CASSGTGFKYF	TGTGCCAGCAGTGGGACAGGGTTCAAGTATTTC
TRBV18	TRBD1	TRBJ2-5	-	CASSPPDLDRGQETQYF	TGTGCCAGCTCACCACCGGATTTGGACAGGGGGCAAGAGACCCAGTACTTC
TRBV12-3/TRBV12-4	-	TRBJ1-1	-	CASSLASEAFF	TGTGCCAGCAGTTTAGCCAGTGAAGCTTTCTTT
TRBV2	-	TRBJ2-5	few	CASSELNNIQETQYF	TGTGCCAGCAGTGAATTGAACAATATACAAGAGACCCAGTACTTC
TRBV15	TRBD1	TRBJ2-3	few	CATSRDFGTAPTDTQYF	TGTGCCACCAGCAGAGATTTTGGGACAGCGCCCACAGATACGCAGTATTTT
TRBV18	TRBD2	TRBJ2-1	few	CASSGSGGASYNEQFF	TGTGCCAGCTCAGGCAGCGGGGGGGCCTCCTACAATGAGCAGTTCTTC
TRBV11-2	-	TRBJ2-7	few	CASSSGTHYEQYF	TGTGCCAGCAGCTCCGGGACCCACTACGAGCAGTACTTC